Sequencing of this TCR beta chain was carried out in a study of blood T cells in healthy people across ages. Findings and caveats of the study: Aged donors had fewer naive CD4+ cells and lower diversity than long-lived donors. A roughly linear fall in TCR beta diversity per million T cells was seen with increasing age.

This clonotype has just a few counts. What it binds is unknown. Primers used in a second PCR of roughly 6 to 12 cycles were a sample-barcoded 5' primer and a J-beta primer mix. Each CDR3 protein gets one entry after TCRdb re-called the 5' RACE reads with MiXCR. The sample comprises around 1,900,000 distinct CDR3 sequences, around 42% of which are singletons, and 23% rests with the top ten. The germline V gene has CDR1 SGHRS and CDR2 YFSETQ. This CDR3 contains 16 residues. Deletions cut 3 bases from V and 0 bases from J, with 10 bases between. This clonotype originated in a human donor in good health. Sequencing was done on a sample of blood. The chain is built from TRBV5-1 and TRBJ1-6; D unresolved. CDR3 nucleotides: TGCGCCAGCAGCTCTGGAGGGAGCTCCTATAATTCACCCCTCCACTTT. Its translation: CASSSGGSSYNSPLHF.